The 28 T cell receptor beta chains listed next were all sequenced from one sample in a study of early T cells in non-severe SARS-CoV-2 infection. Via MiXCR, TCRdb re-called the 5' RACE reads, giving one row per CDR3 protein. The sample shows around 93,000 distinct CDR3 sequences, approximately 12% of them seen only once. The sample in question was whole blood, obtained at baseline. The receptors come from an adult who was a healthcare worker with PCR-confirmed SARS-CoV-2 infection or an uninfected control (not recorded which).

This clonotype appeared a few times. The chain combines TRBV29-1 with TRBJ2-7, with D perhaps matching TRBD1 or TRBD2 (5 bases each). Germline CDR1 and CDR2: SQVTM and ANQGSEA. V lost 8 bases and J lost 5, with 19 bases in between. The CDR3 length is 13 residues. The CDR3 loop reads CSKKRTWDHEQYF. CDR3 DNA: TGCAGCAAAAAACGGACCTGGGACCACGAGCAGTACTTC.

This clonotype came up many times. The chain joins TRBV7-6 to TRBJ1-1; D is unclear. The CDR3 consists of 17 residues. The V end lost 5 bases, the J end lost 5 bases, and 24 bases lay between the germline ends. CDR1 is SGHVS, CDR2 FNYEAQ, per germline. The CDR3 DNA sequence: TGTGCCAGCAGCCCAGGTTTAGGTGAGGCGATTGGAACTGAAGCTTTCTTT. This encodes CASSPGLGEAIGTEAFF.

This clonotype was recorded a few times. This chain joins TRBV7-9 and TRBJ1-1; no firm D call. The CDR3 is made up of 12 amino acids. CDR1 SEHNR and CDR2 FQNEAQ come from the germline V gene (reference sequence). With 3 bases removed from V and 7 bases from J, the gap between germline ends came to 9 bases. The DNA for the CDR3 is TGTGCCAGCAGCTTGGTAAGGGATGAAGCTTTCTTT. It is translated as CASSLVRDEAFF. Combining the CDR3 with reference TRBV7-9 and TRBJ1-1 gives the whole variable domain DTGVSQNPRHKITKRGQNVTFRCDPISEHNRLYWYRQTLGQGPEFLTYFQNEAQLEKSRLLSDRFSAERPKGSFSTLEIQRTEQGDSAMYLCASSLVRDEAFFGQGTRLTVV.

This clonotype was seen a handful of times. The junction shows a germline mismatch at one end, possibly a read error. The chain joins TRBV7-7 to TRBJ2-5; 8 positions match TRBD1. The CDR3 is 14 amino acids. Germline CDR1 and CDR2: SSHAT and FNYEAQ (reference sequence). The CDR3 DNA is TGTGCTAGCAGCCCCCGGACAGGGTCCGGGACCCAGTACTTC. Residues: CASSPRTGSGTQYF.

Turning to this clonotype: Mismatch with germline at one junction end may stem from a read error. The V gene is TRBV5-1, the J gene TRBJ1-3, with 8 bases aligning to TRBD1. Germline V CDR1 and CDR2: SGHRS, YFSETQ. The CDR3 is 14 residues long. This chain's CDR3 is CASTMDRAGNTVYF. The CDR3 DNA sequence: TGCGCCAGCACTATGGACAGGGCTGGAAACACCGTATATTTT. Full variable domain (rest looked up from reference TRBV5-1 and TRBJ1-3): KAGVTQTPRYLIKTRGQQVTLSCSPISGHRSVSWYQQTPGQGLQFLFEYFSETQRNKGNFPGRFSGRQFSNSRSEMNVSTLELGDSALYLCASTMDRAGNTVYFGEGSWLTVV.

The chain couples TRBV7-9 to TRBJ2-3; the match to TRBD2 covers 9 bases. Looked up from germline, CDR1 is SEHNR and CDR2 is FQNEAQ (reference sequence). Trimming cost V 0 bases and J 8 bases; bases outside gene matches: 9. The CDR3 is 16 amino acids. DNA for the CDR3: TGTGCCAGCAGCTTAGCGCAAGTAGCGGGAGCAGGTACGCAGTATTTT. Protein sequence: CASSLAQVAGAGTQYF.

This clonotype was detected ten times or more. CDR3 residues: CASSPRSSGGAYEQYF. The CDR3 DNA sequence: TGTGCCAGCTCACCACGGTCCAGCGGGGGGGCCTACGAGCAGTACTTC. This chain uses TRBV18 with TRBJ2-7, with 10 bases that match TRBD2. From germline, CDR1 is KGHSH and CDR2 LQKENI. V gave up 1 base and J gave up 2 bases; unmatched junction bases: 5. CDR3 length: 16 residues. Full variable domain (missing parts from reference TRBV18 and TRBJ2-7): NAGVMQNPRHLVRRRGQEARLRCSPMKGHSHVYWYRQLPEEGLKFMVYLQKENIIDESGMPKERFSAEFPKEGPSILRIQQVVRGDSAAYFCASSPRSSGGAYEQYFGPGTRLTVT.

In this sample, this clonotype turned up a few times. V and J are TRBV11-3 and TRBJ1-6; D is unresolved. V dropped 1 base and J dropped 8 bases, with 12 bases sitting between them. Germline V lookup: CDR1 SGHNT, CDR2 YENEEA. The length of the CDR3 is 15 residues. The CDR3 DNA follows: TGTGCCAGCAGCTTAGTTTCGGGTTGGGATTCACCCCTCCACTTT. It specifies CASSLVSGWDSPLHF.

The rearrangement links TRBV20-1 to TRBJ2-7, with 14 positions matching TRBD2. The germline V gene has CDR1 DFQATT and CDR2 SNEGSKA (reference sequence). This CDR3 is built from 14 residues. V trimming: 3 bases; J trimming: 7 bases; junction bases outside the gene matches: 5. The CDR3 sequence: CSARGLAGAGEQYF. CDR3 coding DNA: TGCAGTGCTAGGGGACTAGCGGGAGCGGGGGAGCAGTACTTC.

In this sample, this clonotype turned up a few times. The CDR3 DNA is TGTGCCAGCAGCTTAAATTTTGGGACGGAAGAGACCCAGTACTTC. Translating it yields CASSLNFGTEETQYF. This chain links TRBV7-6 with TRBJ2-5; tentatively, D is TRBD1 or TRBD2 (5 bases each). The ends were cut back, 2 bases at V and 3 bases at J, with 13 bases in the middle. The CDR3 has 15 residues. CDR1 is SGHVS and CDR2 is FNYEAQ in the germline V gene.

This clonotype was counted a few times. The genes are TRBV6-2 or TRBV6-3 and TRBJ1-2, with D tentatively TRBD1 (6 bases). Looked up from germline, CDR1 is MNHEY and CDR2 is SVGEGT. The CDR3 runs 13 residues. V was trimmed by 5 bases and J by 5 bases, leaving 12 bases between them. CDR3 coding DNA: TGTGCCAGCAGTCAGTGGACAGCTTATGGCTACACCTTC. Translating gives CASSQWTAYGYTF.

The chain employs TRBV7-8 and TRBJ1-5; maybe TRBD1 (6 bases). The ends were cut back, 5 bases at V and 2 bases at J, with 7 bases in the middle. CDR1 is SGHVS and CDR2 is FQNEAQ in the germline V gene. There are 13 residues in the CDR3. The CDR3 DNA reads as TGTGCCAGCAGCAGACAGGGCAATCAGCCCCAGCATTTT. This sequence encodes CASSRQGNQPQHF. Complete variable domain (other parts from reference TRBV7-8 and TRBJ1-5): GAGVSQSPRYKVAKRGQDVALRCDPISGHVSLFWYQQALGQGPEFLTYFQNEAQLDKSGLPSDRFFAERPEGSVSTLKIQRTQQEDSAVYLCASSRQGNQPQHFGDGTRLSIL.

The V call is TRBV14, the J call TRBJ1-1; D is possibly TRBD1 (6 bases). V was shortened by 3 bases and J by 7 bases, with 9 bases between the two germline ends. This CDR3 contains 12 residues. From germline, CDR1 is SGHDN and CDR2 FVKESK. The CDR3 DNA sequence: TGTGCCAGCAGCCAGGGGGGCAATGAAGCTTTCTTT. It is translated as CASSQGGNEAFF.

The V gene is TRBV12-5, the J gene TRBJ2-6; D possibly corresponds to TRBD1 (5 bases). Germline CDR1 reads LGHNT; CDR2 reads FRNRAP. The CDR3 contains 16 residues. Trimming took 3 bases from V and 0 from J, leaving 9 bases between them. This CDR3 reads CASGLNRLSGANVLTF. CDR3 coding DNA: TGTGCTAGTGGTTTAAACAGGCTCTCTGGGGCCAACGTCCTGACTTTC.

This clonotype was recorded a few times. The CDR3 DNA is TGTGCCAGCAGCCAATCAGGGGGGTACAATGAGCAGTTCTTC. This encodes CASSQSGGYNEQFF. The chain joins TRBV16 to TRBJ2-1; D is tentatively TRBD1 or TRBD2 (6 bases each). The CDR3 totals 14 residues. Germline V gene data show CDR1 as KGHSY and CDR2 as FQNENV. The germline V and J ends were trimmed by 0 bases and 4 bases, with 7 bases remaining between them.

This clonotype was observed a few times. The CDR3 end shows no conserved phenylalanine or tryptophan, and so a read error is likely. This chain links TRBV15 with TRBJ2-7; D could derive from TRBD1 or TRBD2 (6 bases each). Trimming removed 0 bases at V and 1 base at J, with 16 bases between. CDR3 length equals 17 residues. Germline assignment: CDR1 LNHNV and CDR2 YYDKDF (reference sequence). Here the CDR3 DNA reads TGTGCCACCAGCAGAGATCCTCTCGGGGGCGGATCCTACGAGCAGTACCTC. It encodes CATSRDPLGGGSYEQYL.

This clonotype was seen at least ten times. This chain uses TRBV12-3 or TRBV12-4 with TRBJ2-7, with TRBD2 identical over 9 bases. V lost 3 bases and J lost 4; bases outside the gene matches: 4. The CDR3 length is 14 residues. In DNA form, the CDR3 reads TGTGCCAGCAGTTTGCGGGAGGGTATATACGAGCAGTACTTC. Encoded protein: CASSLREGIYEQYF.

This clonotype has at least ten counts. The DNA of the CDR3 is TGCGCCAGCAGCTCAGCGACAGGCGGTACCGGGGAGCTGTTTTTT. Its translation is CASSSATGGTGELFF. The chain uses TRBV5-1 and TRBJ2-2, with D maybe TRBD1 (6 bases). Trimming shortened V by 3 bases and J by 5 bases, and 14 bases separated the two germline ends. Germline V gene data show CDR1 as SGHRS and CDR2 as YFSETQ. The length of the CDR3 is 15 residues.

This clonotype appeared many times. CDR3 residues: CSARWTEAFF. Here the CDR3 DNA reads TGCAGTGCTAGGTGGACCGAAGCTTTCTTT. The V and J genes are TRBV20-1 and TRBJ1-1; D is uncertain. Germline V gene sequence: CDR1 DFQATT, CDR2 SNEGSKA (reference sequence). The CDR3 spans 10 residues. The V and J ends lost 3 bases and 8 bases respectively, with 7 bases between them.

The chain has TRBV5-6 and TRBJ2-1, with 7 bases lining up with TRBD1. The CDR3 covers 16 residues. J gave up 3 bases and V 1 base, and 7 bases lay outside the gene matches. Germline V gene lookup returns CDR1 SGHDT and CDR2 YYEEEE. CDR3 in DNA: TGTGCCAGCAGCTTGTCCCCAGGGGGTTACTACAATGAGCAGTTCTTC. This gives the protein CASSLSPGGYYNEQFF.

This clonotype was detected only a few times. This chain links TRBV30 with TRBJ1-1; maybe TRBD1 (5 bases). The V end lost 2 bases, the J end lost 9 bases, and 13 bases lay between the germline ends. The CDR3 runs to 12 residues. From germline, CDR1 is GTSNPN and CDR2 SVGIG (reference sequence). The CDR3 sequence is CAWSQGANKAFF. The CDR3 DNA follows: TGTGCCTGGAGTCAGGGTGCAAACAAAGCTTTCTTT.

This chain uses TRBV11-2 with TRBJ2-3; D uncertain. Germline V gene sequence: CDR1 SGHAT, CDR2 FQNNGV. The ends were cut back, 5 bases at V and 2 bases at J, with 8 bases in the middle. The CDR3 has 13 amino acids. This CDR3 is CASSPTVTDTQYF. The CDR3 DNA follows: TGTGCCAGCAGCCCCACAGTCACAGATACGCAGTATTTT.

This clonotype has at least ten counts. This sequence joins TRBV28 and TRBJ1-4; 9 bases match TRBD1. V lost 6 bases, J lost 5 bases, and 10 bases stayed unmatched. Germline-derived CDR1 and CDR2 are MDHEN and SYDVKM. The CDR3 loop spans 16 amino acids. CDR3 DNA sequence: TGTGCCAGCAGATTGGGCTGGACAGGGGACAATGAAAAACTGTTTTTT. Its translation is CASRLGWTGDNEKLFF. Using reference TRBV28 and TRBJ1-4 for the parts outside the CDR3, the full variable domain is DVKVTQSSRYLVKRTGEKVFLECVQDMDHENMFWYRQDPGLGLRLIYFSYDVKMKEKGDIPEGYSVSREKKERFSLILESASTNQTSMYLCASRLGWTGDNEKLFFGSGTQLSVL.

The V call is TRBV7-6, the J call TRBJ2-1, with TRBD2 as a possible D gene (6 bases). Trimming shortened V by 3 bases and J by 8 bases, and 11 bases separated the two germline ends. CDR3 length: 13 residues. Germline V gene data show CDR1 as SGHVS and CDR2 as FNYEAQ. The chain's CDR3 is CASSLTSNHEQFF. For the CDR3, the DNA is TGTGCCAGCAGCTTGACTAGTAACCATGAGCAGTTCTTC.

This chain links TRBV28 with TRBJ2-7; D unresolved. The CDR3 has 13 amino acids. CDR1 and CDR2 from the germline V gene are MDHEN and SYDVKM. V lost 3 bases and J 0 bases, leaving 6 bases between the germline ends. CDR3 in amino acids: CASSFSDSYEQYF. In nucleotides, the CDR3 is TGTGCCAGCAGTTTCTCAGACTCCTACGAGCAGTACTTC.

This clonotype was picked up a small number of times. CDR3 DNA sequence: TGCGCCAGCAGTAAGGAGACGAGCTCCTACAATGAGCAGTTCTTC. It translates to CASSKETSSYNEQFF. This chain uses TRBV5-1 with TRBJ2-1; D uncertain. The V and J ends lost 5 bases and 0 bases respectively, with 12 bases between them. This CDR3 has 15 residues. Germline lookup yields CDR1 SGHRS and CDR2 YFSETQ.

The chain has TRBV18 and TRBJ1-5; D gene ambiguous. From germline, CDR1 is KGHSH and CDR2 LQKENI. This CDR3 has 12 residues. V gave up 2 bases and J gave up 9 bases, with 8 bases separating them. CDR3 region: CASSPEAGPQHF. The CDR3 DNA is TGTGCCAGCTCACCAGAGGCCGGGCCCCAGCATTTT.

The chain joins TRBV24-1 to TRBJ2-5; 8 bases match TRBD2. V lost 9 bases and J lost 2; bases outside the gene matches: 16. The length of the CDR3 is 17 residues. Per the germline V gene, CDR1 is KGHDR and CDR2 is SFDVKD. The DNA of the CDR3 is TGTGCCACCTCAGCGGGAGAAGGGGGAGGGCCGCAAGAGACCCAGTACTTC. Translated, it gives CATSAGEGGGPQETQYF.